This note documents a single T cell receptor beta chain sequence. Its specificity is not known. TCRdb processed the 5' RACE reads anew with MiXCR; each CDR3 protein has one entry. The sample shows some 48,000 distinct CDR3 sequences, under 15% of them seen only once. This entry comes from a study of early T cells in non-severe SARS-CoV-2 infection. Study-level points and caveats: VDJdb matching, biased toward anti-spike CD8 responses, missed private and CD4 specificities.

The specimen was whole blood. The sequence was collected from an adult who was a healthcare worker with PCR-confirmed SARS-CoV-2 infection or an uninfected control (not recorded which).

The CDR3 spells CASRSRGTSYGYTF. CDR3 sequence (DNA): TGTGCCAGCCGCTCTAGGGGGACAAGCTATGGCTACACCTTC. The chain links TRBV6-1 to TRBJ1-2, with TRBD1 as a possible D gene (6 bases). V lost 8 bases to trimming and J lost 4 bases, with 17 bases between them. This CDR3 region has 14 residues. Germline values: CDR1 MNHNS, CDR2 SASEGT.